These 17 T cell receptor beta chains share one sample of origin, sequenced in a study of tumor and adjacent non-tumor tissue in lung cancer. TCRbeta libraries were built with three rounds of nested PCR, modified from ARM-PCR. Via MiXCR, TCRdb re-called the multiplex PCR reads, giving one row per CDR3 protein. The sample has 60,000 to 70,000 distinct CDR3 sequences, more than 65% seen once; the top ten hold under 55%. The template was RNA from unsorted bulk tissue. The normal lung tissue was taken more than 3 cm from the tumor edge. Sequenced input: distant non-tumor lung tissue. The receptor set was obtained from a man aged 60-69 years with non-small cell lung cancer.

Note on this clonotype: The conserved phenylalanine or tryptophan is not found at the CDR3 terminus, so this likely reflects a read error. Because the CDR3's place on the DNA is in doubt, the DNA is left out and the CDR3 is given as listed by TCRdb. V usage is TRBV12-3 or TRBV12-4 and J usage is TRBJ2-7; TRBD1, the D gene given by the table, was not confirmed from the DNA. Ends included, the CDR3 has 14 residues. This CDR3 reads CASSPGTGGLEQHL.

Concerning this clonotype: A read error is possible here, since a much larger clone lies one base away. The missing conserved phenylalanine or tryptophan at the end of this CDR3 makes a read error likely. The rearrangement joins TRBV5-1 to TRBJ2-7, with 7 bases lining up with TRBD1. The germline V gene has CDR1 SGHRS and CDR2 YFSETQ. The CDR3 is 15 residues long. Here the CDR3 DNA reads TGCGCCAGCAACTTGACCGGGGACAGCCCCTACGAGCAGTACCTC. Amino acid sequence: CASNLTGDSPYEQYL.

A note on this clonotype: A much larger clonotype is one base distant, so this may be a read error. The final CDR3 position lacks the conserved phenylalanine or tryptophan, pointing to a likely read error. The V call is TRBV5-1, the J call TRBJ2-2; D not certain. The germline CDR1 and CDR2 sequences are SGHRS and YFSETQ. There are 13 residues in the CDR3. With 1 base removed from V and 4 bases from J, the gap between germline ends came to 5 bases. CDR3 nucleotide sequence: TGCGCCAGCAGCTTGAGGCCCACCGGGGAGCTGTTTTTA. Translation: CASSLRPTGELFL.

This clonotype was counted ten times or more. The J gene is TRBJ1-2, the V gene TRBV4-2, with D perhaps matching TRBD1 (6 bases). V was clipped by 1 base and J by 6 bases, with 18 bases between them. The germline gives CDR1 LGHNA, CDR2 YNFKEQ. The CDR3 is made up of 16 amino acids. The CDR3 loop reads CASSQGSAGTIHGYTF. The CDR3 region has the DNA TGTGCCAGCAGCCAAGGTAGTGCGGGGACAATACATGGCTACACCTTC.

In this sample, this clonotype turned up once. The junction and the germline gene differ at one end; a read error may be behind it. The chain has TRBV2 and TRBJ2-3; TRBD2 aligns across 9 bases. Per germline, CDR1 SNHLY and CDR2 FYNNEI. This CDR3 region has 14 residues. The CDR3 nucleotides are TGTGTCAGCAGGCCTAGCGGGATAACAGATACGCACTATTTT. This gives the protein CVSRPSGITDTHYF.

The gene calls are TRBV2 and TRBJ2-1; either TRBD1 or TRBD2 may fit D (5 bases each). Trimming cost V 5 bases and J 8 bases, with 10 bases left between them. This CDR3 spans 12 amino acids. CDR1 and CDR2 (germline): SNHLY, FYNNEI. CDR3 sequence (DNA): TGTGCCAGCAGTTCGGGGCCCGATGAGCAGTTCTTC. This sequence encodes CASSSGPDEQFF.

The V call is TRBV5-4, the J call TRBJ2-3, with a weak D call TRBD2 (6 bases). Germline loops: CDR1 SGHNT, CDR2 YYREEE (reference sequence). The CDR3 is 16 residues long. The V gene lost 4 bases and the J gene lost 5 bases, with 20 bases spanning the gap. The CDR3 reads CASSTIDREPEDTQYF. The DNA for the CDR3 is TGTGCCAGCAGCACTATCGACCGGGAGCCGGAAGATACGCAGTATTTT.

Concerning this clonotype: This may come from a read error, since a much larger clone is one base off. The gene calls are TRBV4-2 and TRBJ2-6, with 14 bases that match TRBD2. Germline CDR1 reads LGHNA; CDR2 reads YNFKEQ. This CDR3 region has 18 residues. The CDR3: CASSQEGLAGVGTNVLTF. The CDR3 DNA reads TGTGCCAGCAGCCAAGAGGGACTAGCGGGAGTTGGGACCAACGTCCTGACTTTC.

This clonotype was seen repeatedly, ten times or more. This chain joins TRBV20-1 and TRBJ2-7, with D perhaps matching TRBD1 (7 bases). Germline V gene data show CDR1 as DFQATT and CDR2 as SNEGSKA (reference sequence). V lost 2 bases to trimming and J lost 6 bases, with 17 bases between them. This CDR3 region has 14 residues. DNA for the CDR3: TGCAGTGCTAGATTGGTCAGGGGGGAATCCGAGCAGTACTTC. This encodes CSARLVRGESEQYF.

A word on this clonotype: The junction does not match germline at one end; this may be a read error. The rearrangement joins TRBV20-1 to TRBJ1-1; the D gene is possibly TRBD1 (6 bases). Per the germline V gene, CDR1 is DFQATT and CDR2 is SNEGSKA (reference sequence). This CDR3 has 13 amino acids. The CDR3 reads CSVIRGAGAGALF. The CDR3 DNA is TGCAGTGTTATCCGGGGGGCTGGGGCCGGAGCTCTCTTT.

The chain joins TRBV6-1 to TRBJ1-1; D call uncertain. The CDR3 consists of 14 residues. From germline, CDR1 is MNHNS and CDR2 SASEGT. The chain's CDR3 is CDNTQQILNTEAFF. The CDR3 nucleotides read TGTGACAACACCCAGCAAATTTTGAACACTGAAGCTTTCTTT.

As for this clonotype: The junction departs from the called germline gene at one end, perhaps through a read error. V is TRBV6-5 and J is TRBJ2-1, with D maybe TRBD2 (5 bases). Germline V gene data show CDR1 as MNHEY and CDR2 as SVGAGI. The CDR3 is 15 residues long. The CDR3 DNA sequence: TGTGCCAGCAATTACTCGAGGCGCAGCGGCGATGAGCAGTTCTTC. Its protein is CASNYSRRSGDEQFF.

V gene TRBV2 combines with J gene TRBJ1-1; tentative D call: TRBD1 (5 bases). CDR3 length: 13 residues. Germline V gene data show CDR1 as SNHLY and CDR2 as FYNNEI. V lost 5 bases to trimming and J lost 6 bases, with 13 bases between them. CDR3 in DNA: TGTGCCAGCAGTAACTCGGGGGGGGCTGAAGCTTTCTTT. The encoded protein is CASSNSGGAEAFF.

Note on this clonotype: Its ends do not fully match the called genes, so a read error is possible. The genes are TRBV5-6 and TRBJ1-1; D unresolved. In germline, CDR1 is SGHDT, CDR2 YYEEEE. CDR3 length: 12 residues. CDR3 sequence reads: CASCFLNTEAYF. The CDR3 DNA reads TGTGCCAGCTGCTTTCTGAACACTGAAGCTTACTTT.

The chain carries TRBV6-1 and TRBJ1-1; D is undetermined. The germline V gene encodes CDR1 MNHNS and CDR2 SASEGT. The V and J ends lost 2 bases and 4 bases respectively, with 17 bases between them. This CDR3 region has 16 residues. The CDR3 protein is CASSENLFEMGTEAFF. The CDR3 DNA sequence: TGTGCCAGCAGTGAAAATTTGTTTGAGATGGGCACTGAAGCTTTCTTT.

About this clonotype: The final CDR3 position lacks the conserved phenylalanine or tryptophan, pointing to a likely read error. V usage is TRBV29-1 and J usage is TRBJ1-2; no definite D call. Germline V lookup: CDR1 SQVTM, CDR2 ANQGSEA. The CDR3 loop spans 11 amino acids. Between the trimmed V and J ends, which lost 5 bases and 4 bases, there was a span of 8 bases. The CDR3 DNA follows: TGCAGCGTTCCGGTGGTCTATGGCTACACCTTA. Protein product: CSVPVVYGYTL.

Concerning this clonotype itself: Since no conserved phenylalanine or tryptophan closes the CDR3, a read error is the likely cause. This chain joins TRBV5-1 and TRBJ1-1; 7 bases are a match to TRBD1. In germline, CDR1 is SGHRS, CDR2 YFSETQ. CDR3 length equals 14 residues. As DNA, the CDR3 is TGCGCCATCAGCTTGGCGTCAGGGGGCACTGAAGCTTTCTCT. This encodes CAISLASGGTEAFS.